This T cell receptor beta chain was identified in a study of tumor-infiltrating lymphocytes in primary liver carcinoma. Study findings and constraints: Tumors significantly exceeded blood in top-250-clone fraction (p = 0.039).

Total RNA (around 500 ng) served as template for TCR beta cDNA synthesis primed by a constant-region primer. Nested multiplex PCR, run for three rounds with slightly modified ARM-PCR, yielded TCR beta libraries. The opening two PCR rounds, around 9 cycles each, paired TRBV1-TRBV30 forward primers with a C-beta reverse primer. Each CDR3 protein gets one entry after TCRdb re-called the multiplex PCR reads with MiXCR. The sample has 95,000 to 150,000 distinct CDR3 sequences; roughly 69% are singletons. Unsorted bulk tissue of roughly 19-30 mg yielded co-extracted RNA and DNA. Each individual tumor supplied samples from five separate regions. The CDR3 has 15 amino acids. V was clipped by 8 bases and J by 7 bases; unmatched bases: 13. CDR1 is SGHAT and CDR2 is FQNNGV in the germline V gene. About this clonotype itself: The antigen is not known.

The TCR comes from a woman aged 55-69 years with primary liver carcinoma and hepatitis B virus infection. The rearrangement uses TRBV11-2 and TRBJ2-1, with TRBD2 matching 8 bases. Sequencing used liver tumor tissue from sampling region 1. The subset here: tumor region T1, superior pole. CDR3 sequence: CASCWPSGFNNEQFF. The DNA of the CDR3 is TGTGCCAGCTGCTGGCCTAGCGGGTTTAATAATGAGCAGTTCTTC.